What follows is one T cell receptor beta chain and its context. The antigen remains undetermined. This sample stems from a study of radiotherapy plus CTLA-4 blockade in lung cancer. Study information: Objective responses were observed in 15% to 20% of patients, and disease control was achieved by about 30%.

The data were produced by immunoSEQ multiplex PCR, yet TCRdb's version contains in-frame clones alone and is incomplete. The table lists 60,000 to 70,000 clones, roughly 85% of them singletons. The length of the CDR3 is 14 residues. The germline V gene encodes CDR1 MGHRA and CDR2 YSYEKL. Trimming pared 0 bases from V and 4 bases from J, leaving 7 bases between. Regarding the study as a whole: Dynamics of early blood T cell clones, together with interferon-beta, were reportedly the best predictors of response. TCR clones of tumor origin grew in blood after radiotherapy plus ipilimumab.

The sequenced sample was peripheral blood, obtained from a patient treated with radiotherapy plus ipilimumab. This sequence originates from a human donor with non-small cell lung cancer who had a complete response to radiotherapy plus ipilimumab. The V gene is TRBV4-1, the J gene TRBJ2-1; D perhaps matches TRBD1 (5 bases). DNA for the CDR3: TGCGCCAGCAGCCAAGATAGGGGATACAATGAGCAGTTCTTC. It translates to CASSQDRGYNEQFF.